A selection of T cell receptor beta chains follows, all from one sample in a study of T cells in localized non-small cell lung cancer. Libraries were prepared by immunoSEQ multiplex PCR; TCRdb keeps only in-frame clonotypes and omits some of them. The sample comprises around 70,000 clones, approximately 88% of which are singletons, and 1% to 1.5% rests with the top ten. The sample here was peripheral blood, taken before any cancer treatment. The source is a female donor over 55 with stage I lung adenocarcinoma. CDR3s include the opening cysteine and the closing phenylalanine or tryptophan. D genes are given only for firm matches. Part of the rows lack a size; the others show once, few, many or a class for expanded clones.

cdr3_nt: TGTGCCAGCAGCGTAGGCGGTGGAATCGGGGAGCTGTTTTTT; cdr3_aa: CASSVGGGIGELFF; d_call: .; cdr3_length: 14; j_call: TRBJ2-2; v_call: TRBV9; clone_size: .
cdr3_nt: TGTGCCAGCAGCCCGGCCGGGACAGGGGTCGGTCAGCCCCAGCATTTT; cdr3_aa: CASSPAGTGVGQPQHF; d_call: TRBD1; cdr3_length: 16; j_call: TRBJ1-5; v_call: TRBV7-8; clone_size: .
cdr3_nt: TGTGCCAGTAGTATTGGTGGGGTCAATCAGCCCCAGCATTTT; cdr3_aa: CASSIGGVNQPQHF; d_call: .; cdr3_length: 14; j_call: TRBJ1-5; v_call: TRBV19; clone_size: .
cdr3_nt: TGTGCCATCAGGAGACAGGGGGCCACTGAAGCTTCCTTT; cdr3_aa: CAIRRQGATEASF; d_call: TRBD1; cdr3_length: 13; j_call: TRBJ1-1; v_call: TRBV10-3; clone_size: .
cdr3_nt: TGTGCCAGCTCACCGTTCCAGCAAGAGACCTACGAGCAGTACTTC; cdr3_aa: CASSPFQQETYEQYF; d_call: .; cdr3_length: 15; j_call: TRBJ2-7; v_call: TRBV18; clone_size: .
cdr3_nt: TGCAGCGTTGCAGAATGGACGGACGGGCTGTACGAGCAGTACTTC; cdr3_aa: CSVAEWTDGLYEQYF; d_call: .; cdr3_length: 15; j_call: TRBJ2-7; v_call: TRBV29-1; clone_size: .
cdr3_nt: TGTGCCAGCAGCCGGACAGGGCGGTTCACTGAAGCTTTCTTT; cdr3_aa: CASSRTGRFTEAFF; d_call: TRBD1; cdr3_length: 14; j_call: TRBJ1-1; v_call: TRBV16; clone_size: once
cdr3_nt: TGTGCTAGTGGCTTAGGGGCGCTTGAGCAGTACTTC; cdr3_aa: CASGLGALEQYF; d_call: .; cdr3_length: 12; j_call: TRBJ2-7; v_call: TRBV12-5; clone_size: .
cdr3_nt: TGCGCCAGCAGCCAAGCCGAGCGGGGATCACCCTACAATGAGCAGTTCTTC; cdr3_aa: CASSQAERGSPYNEQFF; d_call: TRBD2; cdr3_length: 17; j_call: TRBJ2-1; v_call: TRBV4-3; clone_size: .
cdr3_nt: TGCGCCAGCAGCTTGGATAAGCGGGGGGCCTATGGGCTCATCTACGAGCAGTACTTC; cdr3_aa: CASSLDKRGAYGLIYEQYF; d_call: TRBD2; cdr3_length: 19; j_call: TRBJ2-7; v_call: TRBV5-1; clone_size: .
cdr3_nt: TGTGCCAGCAGCTACATGCTGGGGAACTATGGCTACACCTTC; cdr3_aa: CASSYMLGNYGYTF; d_call: .; cdr3_length: 14; j_call: TRBJ1-2; v_call: TRBV9; clone_size: .
cdr3_nt: TGTGCCAGTAGTCCCGCCAGGGTTAGCGGGAACCATGAGCAGTTCTTC; cdr3_aa: CASSPARVSGNHEQFF; d_call: TRBD2; cdr3_length: 16; j_call: TRBJ2-1; v_call: TRBV19; clone_size: .
cdr3_nt: TGTGCTAGTGGTTTGGTACCAGATGGAAAGGGGATGGCGGAGACCCAGTACTTC; cdr3_aa: CASGLVPDGKGMAETQYF; d_call: .; cdr3_length: 18; j_call: TRBJ2-5; v_call: TRBV12-5; clone_size: .
cdr3_nt: TGTGCCAGCAGCTCAGGGAGTGGGGACAGCTTCTACGAGCAGTACTTC; cdr3_aa: CASSSGSGDSFYEQYF; d_call: TRBD1; cdr3_length: 16; j_call: TRBJ2-7; v_call: TRBV7-9; clone_size: .
cdr3_nt: TGCGCCAGCAGGGGTATGCACACCGGGGAGCTGTTTTTT; cdr3_aa: CASRGMHTGELFF; d_call: .; cdr3_length: 13; j_call: TRBJ2-2; v_call: TRBV10-1; clone_size: .
cdr3_nt: TGTGCCAGCAGTGAAGCCCCGACAAAGAACACTGAAGCTTTCTTT; cdr3_aa: CASSEAPTKNTEAFF; d_call: .; cdr3_length: 15; j_call: TRBJ1-1; v_call: TRBV2; clone_size: once
cdr3_nt: TGTGCTAGTTCGGCAGGCTTTTCAGGGAACTATGGCTACACCTTC; cdr3_aa: CASSAGFSGNYGYTF; d_call: .; cdr3_length: 15; j_call: TRBJ1-2; v_call: TRBV12-5; clone_size: .
cdr3_nt: TGTGCCAGCAGCTTTCGGGGCACGGGTTTGAGAGAGACCCAGTACTTC; cdr3_aa: CASSFRGTGLRETQYF; d_call: .; cdr3_length: 16; j_call: TRBJ2-5; v_call: TRBV5-6; clone_size: once
cdr3_nt: TGTGCCAGCAGCTTAGTGAGCAGCCCCGCCAAAAACATTCAGTACTTC; cdr3_aa: CASSLVSSPAKNIQYF; d_call: .; cdr3_length: 16; j_call: TRBJ2-4; v_call: TRBV11-2; clone_size: .
cdr3_nt: TGTGCCAGTACCCAATTGGACAGGGAGGACAATGAGCAGTTCTTC; cdr3_aa: CASTQLDREDNEQFF; d_call: TRBD1; cdr3_length: 15; j_call: TRBJ2-1; v_call: TRBV19; clone_size: once
cdr3_nt: TGTGCCAGCAGTCGGGCAGCCGGGCGGCCCCAGCATTTT; cdr3_aa: CASSRAAGRPQHF; d_call: .; cdr3_length: 13; j_call: TRBJ1-5; v_call: TRBV6-6; clone_size: .
cdr3_nt: TGCGCCAGCAGCTTGATTGGGCCTCGGGGGGGCAGGGGGAGAGCTTTCTTT; cdr3_aa: CASSLIGPRGGRGRAFF; d_call: TRBD1; cdr3_length: 17; j_call: TRBJ1-1; v_call: TRBV5-1; clone_size: once
cdr3_nt: TGTGCCAGCAGCCCAGGACTAGCCTTCCCCTACGAGCAGTACTTC; cdr3_aa: CASSPGLAFPYEQYF; d_call: TRBD2; cdr3_length: 15; j_call: TRBJ2-7; v_call: TRBV2; clone_size: few
cdr3_nt: TGTGCCAGCAGCCCCCTCGGACTAGCGGGAGAGACCCAGTACTTC; cdr3_aa: CASSPLGLAGETQYF; d_call: TRBD2; cdr3_length: 15; j_call: TRBJ2-5; v_call: TRBV7-2; clone_size: once
cdr3_nt: TGTGCCAGCAGCTTAGAGGAGTGGGGGGGAAACACCGGGGAGCTGTTTTTT; cdr3_aa: CASSLEEWGGNTGELFF; d_call: TRBD2; cdr3_length: 17; j_call: TRBJ2-2; v_call: TRBV11-2; clone_size: .
cdr3_nt: TGCGCCAGCAGCTTGGGGACAGGGGGAAACACCATATATTTT; cdr3_aa: CASSLGTGGNTIYF; d_call: TRBD1; cdr3_length: 14; j_call: TRBJ1-3; v_call: TRBV5-1; clone_size: .
cdr3_nt: TGTGCCAGCAGCTCCTCCCAACAACGGCAGTACTTC; cdr3_aa: CASSSSQQRQYF; d_call: .; cdr3_length: 12; j_call: TRBJ2-7; v_call: TRBV7-2; clone_size: medium-sized
cdr3_nt: TGTGCCAGCCCCCAGGGCGGGAGTGTATATACGCAGTATTTT; cdr3_aa: CASPQGGSVYTQYF; d_call: TRBD2; cdr3_length: 14; j_call: TRBJ2-3; v_call: TRBV7-9; clone_size: .